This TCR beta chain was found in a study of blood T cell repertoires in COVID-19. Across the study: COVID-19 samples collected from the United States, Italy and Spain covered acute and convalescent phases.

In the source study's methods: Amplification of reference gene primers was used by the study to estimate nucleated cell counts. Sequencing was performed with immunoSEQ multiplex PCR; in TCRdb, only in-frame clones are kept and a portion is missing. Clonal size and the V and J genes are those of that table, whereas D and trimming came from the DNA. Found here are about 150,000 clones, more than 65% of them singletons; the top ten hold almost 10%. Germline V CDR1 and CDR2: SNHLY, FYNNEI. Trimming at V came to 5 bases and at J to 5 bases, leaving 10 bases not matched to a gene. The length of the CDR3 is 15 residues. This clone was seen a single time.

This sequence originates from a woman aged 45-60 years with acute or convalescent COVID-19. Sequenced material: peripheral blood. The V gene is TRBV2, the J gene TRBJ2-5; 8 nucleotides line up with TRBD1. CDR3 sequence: CASSKFRTGRETQYF. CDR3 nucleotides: TGTGCCAGCAGTAAATTTAGGACAGGGAGGGAGACCCAGTACTTC.